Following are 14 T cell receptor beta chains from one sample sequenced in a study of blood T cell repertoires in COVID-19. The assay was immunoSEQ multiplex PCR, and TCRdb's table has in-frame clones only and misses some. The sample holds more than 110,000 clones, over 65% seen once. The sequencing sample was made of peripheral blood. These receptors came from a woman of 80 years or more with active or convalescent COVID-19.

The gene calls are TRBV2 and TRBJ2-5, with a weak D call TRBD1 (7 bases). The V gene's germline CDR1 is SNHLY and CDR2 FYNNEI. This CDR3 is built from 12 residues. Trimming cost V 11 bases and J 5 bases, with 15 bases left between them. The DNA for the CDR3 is TGTGCCTCACGGAGGGGGCTGGAGACCCAGTACTTC. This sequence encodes CASRRGLETQYF.

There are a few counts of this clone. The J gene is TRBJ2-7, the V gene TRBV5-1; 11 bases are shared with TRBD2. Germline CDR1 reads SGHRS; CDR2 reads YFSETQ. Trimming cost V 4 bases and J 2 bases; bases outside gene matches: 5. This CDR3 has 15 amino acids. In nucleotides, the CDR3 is TGCGCCAGCAGCGCAGGGACTAGCGGCACCTACGAGCAGTACTTC. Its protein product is CASSAGTSGTYEQYF. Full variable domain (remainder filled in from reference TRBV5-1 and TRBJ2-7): KAGVTQTPRYLIKTRGQQVTLSCSPISGHRSVSWYQQTPGQGLQFLFEYFSETQRNKGNFPGRFSGRQFSNSRSEMNVSTLELGDSALYLCASSAGTSGTYEQYFGPGTRLTVT.

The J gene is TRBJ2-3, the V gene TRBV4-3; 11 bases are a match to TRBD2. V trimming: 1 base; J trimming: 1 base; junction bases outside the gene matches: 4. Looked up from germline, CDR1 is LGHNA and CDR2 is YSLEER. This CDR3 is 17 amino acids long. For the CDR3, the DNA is TGCGCCAGCAGCCAAGGACCACTAGCGGGGGGCACAGATACGCAGTATTTT. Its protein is CASSQGPLAGGTDTQYF.

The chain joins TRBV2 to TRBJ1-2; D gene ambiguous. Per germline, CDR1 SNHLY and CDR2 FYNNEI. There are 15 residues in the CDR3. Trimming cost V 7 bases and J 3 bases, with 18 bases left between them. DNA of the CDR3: TGTGCCAGCACTCCGGGGAGACGACTTGACTATGGCTACACCTTC. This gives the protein CASTPGRRLDYGYTF.

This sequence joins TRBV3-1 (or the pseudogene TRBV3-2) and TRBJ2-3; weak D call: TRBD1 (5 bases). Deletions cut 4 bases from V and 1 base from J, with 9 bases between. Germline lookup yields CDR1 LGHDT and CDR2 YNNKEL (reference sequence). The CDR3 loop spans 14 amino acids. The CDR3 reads CASSRQTGTDTQYF. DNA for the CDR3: TGTGCCAGCAGCCGACAGACAGGCACAGATACGCAGTATTTT.

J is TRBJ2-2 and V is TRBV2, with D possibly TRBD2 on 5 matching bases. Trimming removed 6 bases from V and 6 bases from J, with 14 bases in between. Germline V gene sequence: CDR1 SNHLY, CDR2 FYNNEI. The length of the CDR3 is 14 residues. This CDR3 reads CASRTSEAPGELFF. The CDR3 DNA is TGTGCCAGCAGAACCTCGGAGGCCCCCGGGGAGCTGTTTTTT.

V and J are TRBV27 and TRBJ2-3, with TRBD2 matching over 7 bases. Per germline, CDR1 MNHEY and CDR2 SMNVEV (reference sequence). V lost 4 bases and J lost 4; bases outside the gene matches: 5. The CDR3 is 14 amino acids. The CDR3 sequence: CASSSTSFSDTQYF. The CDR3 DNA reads TGTGCCAGCAGTTCGACTAGCTTCTCAGATACGCAGTATTTT.

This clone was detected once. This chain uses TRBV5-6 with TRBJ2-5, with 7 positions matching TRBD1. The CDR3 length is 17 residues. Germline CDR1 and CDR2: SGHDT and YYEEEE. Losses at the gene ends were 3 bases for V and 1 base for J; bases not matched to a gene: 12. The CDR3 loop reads CASSSTVIQGSQETQYF. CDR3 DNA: TGTGCCAGCAGCTCGACGGTCATACAGGGGAGCCAAGAGACCCAGTACTTC. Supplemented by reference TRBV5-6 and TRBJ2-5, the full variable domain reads DAGVTQSPTHLIKTRGQQVTLRCSPKSGHDTVSWYQQALGQGPQFIFQYYEEEERQRGNFPDRFSGHQFPNYSSELNVNALLLGDSALYLCASSSTVIQGSQETQYFGPGTRLLVL.

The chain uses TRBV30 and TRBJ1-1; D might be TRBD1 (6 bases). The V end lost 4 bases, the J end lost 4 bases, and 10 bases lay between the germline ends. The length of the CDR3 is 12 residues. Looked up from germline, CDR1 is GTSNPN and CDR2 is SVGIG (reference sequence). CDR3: CAWTQGFTEAFF. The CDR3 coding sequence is TGTGCCTGGACTCAGGGGTTCACTGAAGCTTTCTTT.

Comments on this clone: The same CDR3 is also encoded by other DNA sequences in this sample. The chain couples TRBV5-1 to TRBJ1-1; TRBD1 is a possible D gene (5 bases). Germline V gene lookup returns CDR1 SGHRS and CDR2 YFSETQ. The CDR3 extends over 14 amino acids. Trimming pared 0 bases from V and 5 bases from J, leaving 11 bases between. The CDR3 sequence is CASSLAGVGTEAFF. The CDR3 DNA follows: TGCGCCAGCAGCTTGGCGGGGGTAGGGACTGAAGCTTTCTTT.

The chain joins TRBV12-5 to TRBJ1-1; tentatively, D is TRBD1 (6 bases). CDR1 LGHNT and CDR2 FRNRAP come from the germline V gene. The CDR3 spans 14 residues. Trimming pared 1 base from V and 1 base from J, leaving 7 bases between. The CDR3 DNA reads TGTGCTAGTGGTTTGGCACAGGGGAACACTGAAGCTTTCTTT. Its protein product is CASGLAQGNTEAFF.

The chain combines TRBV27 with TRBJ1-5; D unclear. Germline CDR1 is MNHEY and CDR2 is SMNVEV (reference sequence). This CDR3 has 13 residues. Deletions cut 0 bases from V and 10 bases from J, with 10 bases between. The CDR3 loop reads CASSLSPPGPQHF. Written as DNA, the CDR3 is TGTGCCAGCAGTTTATCTCCCCCAGGCCCCCAGCATTTT.

CDR3 residues: CASSSGFATPNEKLFF. The CDR3 bases are TGCGCCAGCAGCTCGGGTTTTGCCACCCCGAATGAAAAACTGTTTTTT. The gene calls are TRBV5-1 and TRBJ1-4; no reliable D call. V lost 3 bases to trimming and J lost 5 bases, with 17 bases between them. Germline lookup yields CDR1 SGHRS and CDR2 YFSETQ. The CDR3 is made up of 16 amino acids.

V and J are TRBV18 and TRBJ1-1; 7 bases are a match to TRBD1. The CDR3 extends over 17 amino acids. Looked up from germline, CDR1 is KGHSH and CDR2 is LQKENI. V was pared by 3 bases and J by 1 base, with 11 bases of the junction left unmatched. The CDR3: CASSPTGQSWWNTEAFF. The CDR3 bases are TGTGCCAGCTCACCCACGGGACAGAGCTGGTGGAACACTGAAGCTTTCTTT.